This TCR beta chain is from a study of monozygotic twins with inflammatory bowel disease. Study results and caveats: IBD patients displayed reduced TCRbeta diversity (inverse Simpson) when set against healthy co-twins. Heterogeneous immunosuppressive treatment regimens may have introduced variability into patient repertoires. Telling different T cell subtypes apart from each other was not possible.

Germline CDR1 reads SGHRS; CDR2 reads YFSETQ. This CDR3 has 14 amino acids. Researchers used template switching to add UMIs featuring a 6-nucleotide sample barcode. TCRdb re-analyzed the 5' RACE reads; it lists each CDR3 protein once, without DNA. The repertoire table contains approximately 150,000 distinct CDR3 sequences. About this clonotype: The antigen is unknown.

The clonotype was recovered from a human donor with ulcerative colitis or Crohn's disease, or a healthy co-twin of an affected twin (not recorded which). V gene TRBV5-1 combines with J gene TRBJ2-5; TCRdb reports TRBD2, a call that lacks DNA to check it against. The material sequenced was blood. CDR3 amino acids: CASSPSTSGETQYF.